Shown below are 12 T cell receptor beta chains from a single sample sequenced in a study of preoperative IRX-2 immunotherapy in early breast cancer. The protocol was immunoSEQ multiplex PCR, while the TCRdb copy is restricted to in-frame clones and leaves out a portion. The data show tens of thousands of clones, 75% to 80% seen once. As for treatment: preoperative locoregional IRX-2 cytokine immunotherapy. The starting material was lymph node tissue, obtained before IRX-2 immunotherapy. These receptors were collected from a human donor with breast cancer.

This chain links TRBV12-5 with TRBJ2-5, with a weak D call TRBD1 (5 bases). Germline CDR1 LGHNT, CDR2 FRNRAP. This CDR3 is built from 13 residues. In nucleotides, the CDR3 is TGTGCCAGCACCCGAGACAGCTCGGAGACCCAGTACTTC. It encodes CASTRDSSETQYF.

This chain connects TRBV19 to TRBJ1-2; D ambiguous. This CDR3 region has 12 residues. The germline V gene encodes CDR1 LNHDA and CDR2 SQIVND (reference sequence). Trimming pared 6 bases from V and 2 bases from J, leaving 7 bases between. DNA of the CDR3: TGTGCCAGTAGCTGGGAAAACTATGGCTACACCTTC. Protein product: CASSWENYGYTF. The whole variable domain, filled in from reference TRBV19 and TRBJ1-2, reads DGGITQSPKYLFRKEGQNVTLSCEQNLNHDAMYWYRQDPGQGLRLIYYSQIVNDFQKGDIAEGYSVSREKKESFPLTVTSAQKNPTAFYLCASSWENYGYTFGSGTRLTVV.

The chain employs TRBV6-8 and TRBJ1-2; possibly TRBD1 for D (5 bases). V gave up 6 bases and J gave up 3 bases, with 14 bases separating them. CDR1 and CDR2 (germline): MNHGY, SAAAGT. The CDR3 has 14 amino acids. CDR3 in DNA: TGTGCCAGCAGGGGGGACGCGGCCGACTATGGCTACACCTTC. Protein sequence: CASRGDAADYGYTF.

The gene calls are TRBV11-3 and TRBJ2-7; unclear D gene. This CDR3 comprises 15 residues. Germline V gene sequence: CDR1 SGHNT, CDR2 YENEEA. V was clipped by 5 bases and J by 0 bases, with 14 bases between them. CDR3 nucleotide sequence: TGTGCCAGCAGCCGAGACTCCCCTGGCTCCTACGAGCAGTACTTC. Encoded protein: CASSRDSPGSYEQYF.

The chain employs TRBV23-1 and TRBJ2-3; TRBD2 aligns across 12 bases. TRBV23-1 is an ORF, with its function uncertain. The CDR3 has 20 amino acids. V lost 6 bases and J lost 0; bases outside the gene matches: 16. As DNA, the CDR3 is TGCGCCAGCAGCTTATTTGCTAGCGGGGGGGAAAGAAATAGCACAGATACGCAGTATTTT. Protein sequence: CASSLFASGGERNSTDTQYF.

This clone has only a few counts. The chain combines TRBV11-3 with TRBJ2-7; 11 nucleotides line up with TRBD2. Trimming cost V 4 bases and J 2 bases; bases outside gene matches: 4. Germline CDR1 is SGHNT and CDR2 is YENEEA. The CDR3 runs to 15 residues. In DNA form, the CDR3 reads TGTGCCAGCAGCTCTAGCGGGGGGCGACCCTACGAGCAGTACTTC. Its protein product is CASSSSGGRPYEQYF.

The rearrangement joins TRBV6-8 to TRBJ1-6; D is perhaps TRBD1 (5 bases). The CDR3 consists of 17 residues. V was trimmed by 4 bases and J by 5 bases, leaving 18 bases between them. Germline V CDR1 and CDR2: MNHGY, SAAAGT. DNA of the CDR3: TGTGCCAGCAGTTTTCCCCGAAGGGGCTTGAATAATTCACCCCTCCACTTT. Protein: CASSFPRRGLNNSPLHF.

The chain links TRBV6-8 to TRBJ2-6; D is ambiguous. Germline V gene data show CDR1 as MNHGY and CDR2 as SAAAGT. CDR3 length equals 16 residues. The V gene lost 2 bases and the J gene lost 0 bases, with 8 bases spanning the gap. This CDR3 is CASSYPLNSGANVLTF. The CDR3 coding sequence is TGTGCCAGCAGTTACCCCCTGAACTCTGGGGCCAACGTCCTGACTTTC.

This rearrangement joins TRBV4-1 to TRBJ1-1; possible D gene TRBD1, 5 bases. The CDR3 length is 15 residues. V lost 2 bases and J 4 bases, leaving 14 bases between the germline ends. The germline gives CDR1 MGHRA, CDR2 YSYEKL. CDR3 protein: CASSQPKKGRTEAFF. Written as DNA, the CDR3 is TGCGCCAGCAGCCAACCCAAGAAGGGGCGCACTGAAGCTTTCTTT.

This clone was seen more than once but under ten times. The CDR3 protein is CASRGQGTYEQYF. The CDR3 nucleotides are TGTGCCAGCAGGGGACAGGGGACTTACGAGCAGTACTTC. The chain employs TRBV6-8 and TRBJ2-7, with 10 bases aligning to TRBD1. Trimming took 6 bases from V and 4 from J; bases not matched to a gene: 3. This CDR3 comprises 13 residues. CDR1 is MNHGY and CDR2 is SAAAGT in the germline V gene.

V usage is TRBV14 and J usage is TRBJ2-1, with D unclear. Germline-derived CDR1 and CDR2 are SGHDN and FVKESK. The V end lost 6 bases, the J end lost 10 bases, and 28 bases lay between the germline ends. This CDR3 is built from 17 residues. The CDR3 here is CASSQYPMVALFEEQFF. The CDR3 region has the DNA TGTGCCAGCAGTCAATACCCGATGGTAGCCTTGTTCGAGGAGCAGTTCTTC.

This clone was recorded a few times. CDR3 bases: TGTGCCAGCAGCAAAACAGGGTTGGCCTACGAGCAGTACTTC. It codes for CASSKTGLAYEQYF. The rearrangement uses TRBV11-3 and TRBJ2-7, with D tentatively TRBD1 (6 bases). Trimming shortened V by 5 bases and J by 2 bases, and 13 bases separated the two germline ends. The CDR3 length is 14 residues. Looked up from germline, CDR1 is SGHNT and CDR2 is YENEEA.